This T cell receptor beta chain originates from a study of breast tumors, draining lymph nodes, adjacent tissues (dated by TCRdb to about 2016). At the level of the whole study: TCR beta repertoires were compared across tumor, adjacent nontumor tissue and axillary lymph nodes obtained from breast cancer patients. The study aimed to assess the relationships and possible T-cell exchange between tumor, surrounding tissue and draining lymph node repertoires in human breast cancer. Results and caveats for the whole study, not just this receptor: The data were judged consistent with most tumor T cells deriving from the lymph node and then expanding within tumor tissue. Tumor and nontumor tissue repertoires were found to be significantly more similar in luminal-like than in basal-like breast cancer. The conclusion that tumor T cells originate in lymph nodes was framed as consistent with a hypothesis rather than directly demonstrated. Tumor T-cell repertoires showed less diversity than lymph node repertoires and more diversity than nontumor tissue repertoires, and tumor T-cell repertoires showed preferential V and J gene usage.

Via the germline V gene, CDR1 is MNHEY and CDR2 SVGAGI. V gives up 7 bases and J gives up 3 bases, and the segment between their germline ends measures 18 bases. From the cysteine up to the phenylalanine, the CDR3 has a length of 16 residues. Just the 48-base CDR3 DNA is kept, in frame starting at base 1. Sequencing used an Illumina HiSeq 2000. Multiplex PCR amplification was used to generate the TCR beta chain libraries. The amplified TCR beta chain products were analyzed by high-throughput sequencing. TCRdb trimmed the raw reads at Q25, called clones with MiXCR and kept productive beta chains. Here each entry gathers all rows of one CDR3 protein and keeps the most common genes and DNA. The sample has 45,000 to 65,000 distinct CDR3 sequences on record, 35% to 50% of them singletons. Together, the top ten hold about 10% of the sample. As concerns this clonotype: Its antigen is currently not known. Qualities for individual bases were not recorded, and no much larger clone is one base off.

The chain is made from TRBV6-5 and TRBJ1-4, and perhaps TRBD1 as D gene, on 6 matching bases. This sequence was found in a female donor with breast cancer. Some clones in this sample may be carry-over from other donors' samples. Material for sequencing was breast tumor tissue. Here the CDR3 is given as CASMGAGRSSNEKLFF. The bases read TGTGCCAGCATGGGGGCGGGCCGCAGTTCTAATGAAAAACTGTTTTTT.